Listed below are T cell receptor beta chains from one sample, sequenced in a study of shared clonotypes between healthy human individuals. Data came from immunoSEQ multiplex PCR; TCRdb stores just in-frame clones and leaves some out. The sample includes 2,500,000 or so clones, about 90% of them seen just once. Sequencing was done on a sample of naive CD4+ T cells from PBMCs. The receptors here all came from a man aged 18 to 29 in good health. Some clones in this sample may be carry-over from other donors' samples. The CDR3 runs from the conserved cysteine through the conserved F or W. The D gene is left open where the match is weak.

cdr3_nt | cdr3_aa | d_call | j_call | v_call
TGTGCCAGCAGCTTAACGGGACTAGCCAATGAGCAGTTCTTC | CASSLTGLANEQFF | TRBD2 | TRBJ2-1 | TRBV7-2
TGTGCCAGCAGTTTAATAAGCGGGAGGGCGGGGGATACGCAGTATTTT | CASSLISGRAGDTQYF | TRBD2 | TRBJ2-3 | TRBV27
TGCGCCAGCAGCCAAGAAGATCTGGCACGGGCCCCCTGGGACCGCTCTGGAAACACCATATATTTT | CASSQEDLARAPWDRSGNTIYF | - | TRBJ1-3 | TRBV4-1
TGTGCCAGTCAACCTTCCGGGACAGGGGGCTACGAGCAGTACTTC | CASQPSGTGGYEQYF | TRBD1 | TRBJ2-7 | TRBV19
TGTGCCAGCTCACCTTCGGTGAACACTGAAGCTTTCTTT | CASSPSVNTEAFF | - | TRBJ1-1 | TRBV18
TGTGCCAGCAGTTTATCGGGTTACGAGCAGTACTTC | CASSLSGYEQYF | - | TRBJ2-7 | TRBV27
TGTGCCAGCACCCTGGGACTAGCGGGATACACAGATACGCAGTATTTT | CASTLGLAGYTDTQYF | TRBD2 | TRBJ2-3 | TRBV2
TGTGCCAGCAGTGAAGCGTCTCGGGGTGAGCAGTTCTTC | CASSEASRGEQFF | - | TRBJ2-1 | TRBV6-1
TGTGCCAGCAGCTTAGAAGGGACAGTCACAGATACGCAGTATTTT | CASSLEGTVTDTQYF | TRBD1 | TRBJ2-3 | TRBV7-9
TGTGCCAGCAGCTTACTCGGGGGGGCGGGAAACACCATATATTTT | CASSLLGGAGNTIYF | - | TRBJ1-3 | TRBV11-2
TGTGCCAGCTCACCGTTTCGGGCCAGCCCTAAAACCTACGAGCAGTACTTC | CASSPFRASPKTYEQYF | - | TRBJ2-7 | TRBV18
TGCGCCAGCAGCTTACCTAGCGGGACTGGCACCGGGGAGCTGTTTTTT | CASSLPSGTGTGELFF | TRBD2 | TRBJ2-2 | TRBV5-1
TGTGCCAGCTCACCAGGACTAGTCCCCTACAATGAGCAGTTCTTC | CASSPGLVPYNEQFF | TRBD2 | TRBJ2-1 | TRBV18
TGTGCCAGCTCACCACCGACAGGGAGGGGAGCTTTCTTT | CASSPPTGRGAFF | TRBD1 | TRBJ1-1 | TRBV18